This T cell receptor (beta chain) was sequenced in a study of shared clonotypes between healthy human individuals. Study details: Per donor, CD8 memory used one plate, CD8 naive used two, CD4 memory used three and CD4 naive used three.

Worth noting for this clone: Its cognate antigen is unknown.

Replicate sorted-subset PCRs were loaded with approximately 190 ng DNA, 30,000 to 35,000 T cell genomes. Authors' data handling: ImmunoSEQ output held junction-only sequences without quality scores, so filtering differed. Repertoires were generated with immunoSEQ multiplex PCR, while TCRdb's copy carries only in-frame clones and drops some. The V and J calls and clone size were taken over from that table, and D and trimming were inferred from the DNA. This table has about 2.4 million clones, more than 85% appearing once. Study-wide points: Rarefaction showed sorted-subset sequencing was incomplete despite large depth.

This CDR3 has 13 amino acids. The V end lost 8 bases, the J end lost 11 bases, and 21 bases lay between the germline ends. Germline V gives CDR1 MNHEY, CDR2 SVGAGI. The sequence was collected from a man between 18 and 29 years old in good health. Some clones in this sample may be carry-over from other donors' samples. The sequenced sample consisted of naive CD4+ T cells from PBMCs. The subset denotes: CD45RA+ positively selected. The chain links TRBV6-5 to TRBJ1-1; D remains unclear. The CDR3 bases are TGTGCCAGCGCCCGGGATTCCCCCTATGGCGCTTTCTTT. Encoded protein: CASARDSPYGAFF.